The rows below give T cell receptor beta chains drawn from one sample of a study of T cell repertoires in ileal Crohn's disease. Using immunoSEQ multiplex PCR, the repertoire was profiled, and TCRdb retains in-frame clones only, with some absent. The table records about 11,000 clones, roughly 72% of them present only once. The sample taken for sequencing was ileal tissue. The receptors originated from an adult with Crohn's disease. The CDR3 runs from the conserved cysteine through the conserved F or W. D genes are given only for firm matches. A row's size may be missing; if present it is once, few, many or a size class.

TRBJ1-1 | TRBV5-4 | once | 15 | NA | CASSFSTARNTEAFF | TGTGCCAGCAGCTTCTCGACAGCCCGGAACACTGAAGCTTTCTTT
TRBJ2-5 | TRBV5-1 | few | 16 | TRBD1 | CASSSTGTGGEKTQYF | TGCGCCAGCAGCTCCACCGGGACAGGGGGCGAGAAGACCCAGTACTTC
TRBJ2-3 | TRBV28 | NA | 12 | TRBD1 | CASRTGENTQYF | TGTGCCAGCAGGACAGGGGAGAATACGCAGTATTTT
TRBJ2-2 | TRBV5-4 | NA | 14 | NA | CASSLQGSTGELFF | TGTGCCAGCAGCTTACAGGGTTCTACCGGGGAGCTGTTTTTT
TRBJ2-7 | TRBV7-2 | NA | 16 | NA | CASSSLKGSEAYEQYF | TGTGCCAGCAGCTCCCTCAAGGGTAGCGAGGCCTACGAGCAGTACTTC
TRBJ2-1 | TRBV10-2 | once | 14 | TRBD2 | CASLPSGRRDEQFF | TGCGCCAGCCTTCCTAGCGGGAGGCGGGATGAGCAGTTCTTC
TRBJ2-7 | TRBV2 | NA | 14 | TRBD1 | CASRKGQEIHEQYF | TGTGCCAGCAGGAAGGGACAGGAGATCCACGAGCAGTACTTC
TRBJ2-5 | TRBV4-1 | few | 15 | NA | CASSQSPRGQETQYF | TGCGCCAGCAGCCAATCTCCCAGGGGTCAGGAGACCCAGTACTTC
TRBJ1-2 | TRBV5-4 | NA | 16 | NA | CASIRVIPGKTYGYTF | TGTGCCAGCATCCGTGTCATACCAGGAAAGACCTATGGCTACACCTTC
TRBJ2-7 | TRBV4-3 | NA | 14 | TRBD1 | CASSQGTGRYEQYF | TGCGCCAGCAGCCAAGGGACAGGGAGGTACGAGCAGTACTTC
TRBJ2-5 | TRBV21-1 | NA | 16 | NA | CASSISRDRGKETQYF | TGTGCCAGCAGCATTTCCCGGGACAGGGGAAAAGAGACCCAGTACTTC
TRBJ2-3 | TRBV28 | NA | 15 | NA | CASSLAPGDSDTQYF | TGTGCCAGCAGTTTAGCTCCCGGAGACTCAGATACGCAGTATTTT
TRBJ1-1 | TRBV2 | NA | 14 | TRBD1 | CASTEDRVNTEAFF | TGTGCCAGCACCGAGGACAGGGTGAACACTGAAGCTTTCTTT
TRBJ1-2 | TRBV28 | once | 13 | TRBD1 | CASSLYQGDGYTF | TGTGCCAGCAGTTTATACCAGGGGGATGGCTACACCTTC
TRBJ2-1 | TRBV6-5 | NA | 15 | NA | CASSYSQGSNNEQFF | TGTGCCAGCAGTTACAGTCAGGGGTCCAACAATGAGCAGTTCTTC
TRBJ2-6 | TRBV7-8 | few | 16 | NA | CASSLGPGSGANVLTF | TGTGCCAGCAGCTTAGGACCAGGCTCTGGGGCCAACGTCCTGACTTTC
TRBJ2-3 | TRBV4-2 | NA | 15 | NA | CASSQDLTDGDTQYF | TGTGCCAGCAGCCAAGATCTGACAGACGGGGATACGCAGTATTTT
TRBJ2-3 | TRBV19 | few | 15 | TRBD2 | CASSKLAGAPDTQYF | TGTGCCAGTAGTAAACTAGCGGGAGCCCCAGATACGCAGTATTTT
TRBJ1-2 | TRBV4-3 | NA | 15 | NA | CASSRGEGANYGYTF | TGCGCCAGCAGCCGTGGAGAGGGAGCTAACTATGGCTACACCTTC
TRBJ1-3 | TRBV2 | NA | 16 | TRBD1 | CASSQYGQGLRNTIYF | TGTGCCAGCAGCCAATATGGACAGGGGTTACGAAACACCATATATTTT
TRBJ2-3 | TRBV11-2 | NA | 15 | NA | CASSFLRGGTDTQYF | TGTGCCAGCAGCTTCCTCAGGGGGGGCACAGATACGCAGTATTTT
TRBJ2-3 | TRBV2 | NA | 15 | TRBD1 | CAREKPGTGGDTQYF | TGTGCCAGGGAGAAACCCGGGACAGGGGGGGATACGCAGTATTTT
TRBJ2-1 | TRBV2 | NA | 13 | TRBD1 | CASGKGASFEQFF | TGTGCCAGCGGGAAGGGGGCCTCCTTTGAGCAGTTCTTC
TRBJ2-1 | TRBV5-4 | NA | 15 | TRBD2 | CASRYSGRGNNEQFF | TGTGCCAGCAGATATAGCGGGAGGGGGAACAATGAGCAGTTCTTC
TRBJ1-2 | TRBV6-1 | NA | 13 | TRBD1 | CASRTGQGDGYTF | TGTGCCAGCAGAACCGGACAGGGTGATGGCTACACCTTC
TRBJ2-2 | TRBV4-3 | NA | 15 | NA | CASSPAGRNTGELFF | TGCGCCAGCAGCCCTGCGGGGAGAAACACCGGGGAGCTGTTTTTT
TRBJ1-2 | TRBV5-5 | NA | 14 | TRBD1 | CASSSGQGIHGYTF | TGTGCCAGCAGCTCAGGACAGGGGATCCATGGCTACACCTTC
TRBJ1-1 | TRBV28 | NA | 13 | TRBD1 | CASSSTGITEAFF | TGTGCCAGCAGCTCGACAGGGATCACTGAAGCTTTCTTT
TRBJ2-5 | TRBV11-2 | NA | 16 | NA | CASSHRTGLVQETQYF | TGTGCCAGCAGCCACAGAACGGGGTTGGTGCAAGAGACCCAGTACTTC
TRBJ2-7 | TRBV28 | NA | 18 | TRBD1 | CASSLPVQGTGSTYEQYF | TGTGCCAGCAGTTTACCCGTGCAAGGGACAGGGAGTACCTACGAGCAGTACTTC
TRBJ2-2 | TRBV4-1 | NA | 16 | TRBD1 | CASSQGQGATTGELFF | TGCGCCAGCAGCCAGGGACAGGGGGCGACCACCGGGGAGCTGTTTTTT
TRBJ2-7 | TRBV6-1 | few | 15 | TRBD2 | CASSDASGRADEQYF | TGTGCCAGCAGTGACGCTAGCGGGAGGGCCGACGAGCAGTACTTC
TRBJ2-7 | TRBV28 | few | 16 | TRBD2 | CASSAGTSGFPYEQYF | TGTGCCAGCAGTGCTGGGACTAGCGGGTTCCCCTACGAGCAGTACTTC
TRBJ1-1 | TRBV18 | NA | 14 | TRBD1 | CASSQEADHRGGFF | TGTGCCAGCTCCCAAGAAGCCGACCACAGGGGTGGTTTCTTT
TRBJ2-7 | TRBV19 | NA | 14 | NA | CASSPSTGYYEQYF | TGTGCCAGTAGCCCTTCTACAGGGTACTACGAGCAGTACTTC
TRBJ1-4 | TRBV4-1 | medium-sized | 15 | NA | CASSTTGSTNEKLFF | TGCGCCAGCAGCACCACAGGGTCAACTAATGAAAAACTGTTTTTT
TRBJ2-1 | TRBV4-3 | once | 16 | NA | CASSQEVGGSYNEQFF | TGCGCCAGCAGCCAAGAAGTAGGAGGATCCTACAATGAGCAGTTCTTC
TRBJ2-1 | TRBV29-1 | NA | 15 | NA | CSVEPATGLTNEQFF | TGCAGCGTTGAACCTGCTACGGGACTTACTAATGAGCAGTTCTTC
TRBJ2-1 | TRBV7-8 | few | 20 | TRBD2 | CASSAPLGLAGEGSYNEQFF | TGTGCCAGCAGCGCCCCTTTGGGACTAGCGGGAGAGGGCTCCTACAATGAGCAGTTCTTC
TRBJ2-3 | TRBV2 | NA | 15 | TRBD2 | CASSVLAGATDTQYF | TGTGCCAGCAGTGTACTAGCGGGAGCCACAGATACGCAGTATTTT
TRBJ2-1 | TRBV29-1 | NA | 15 | TRBD1 | CSVSKGQGPYNEQFF | TGCAGCGTTTCGAAGGGACAGGGCCCCTACAATGAGCAGTTCTTC
TRBJ2-2 | TRBV19 | NA | 16 | TRBD2 | CASNTGTSVSTGELFF | TGTGCCAGTAATACCGGGACTAGCGTCTCCACCGGGGAGCTGTTTTTT
TRBJ2-2 | TRBV27 | NA | 15 | NA | CASSLTVTSTGELFF | TGTGCCAGCAGTTTGACAGTCACGAGCACCGGGGAGCTGTTTTTT
TRBJ2-5 | TRBV2 | NA | 13 | TRBD2 | CASTWREGLEQYF | TGTGCCAGCACGTGGAGGGAGGGTCTGGAGCAGTACTTC
TRBJ2-7 | TRBV11-2 | NA | 13 | TRBD2 | CASSPSGSREQYF | TGTGCCAGCAGCCCCAGCGGGAGCCGGGAGCAGTACTTC
TRBJ1-6 | TRBV4-2 | NA | 15 | NA | CASSQGPGEDSPLHF | TGTGCCAGCAGCCAAGGACCCGGGGAGGATTCACCCCTCCACTTT
TRBJ2-1 | TRBV9 | NA | 15 | NA | CASNYDGSSYNEQFF | TGTGCCAGCAACTACGACGGTAGCTCCTACAATGAGCAGTTCTTC
TRBJ2-1 | TRBV4-2 | NA | 15 | NA | CASSQDRRLANEQFF | TGTGCCAGCAGCCAAGATCGTCGGCTAGCTAACGAGCAGTTCTTC
TRBJ1-1 | TRBV2 | NA | 12 | NA | CASEQSVTEAFF | TGTGCCAGCGAACAGTCGGTCACTGAAGCTTTCTTT